This TCR beta chain was profiled in a study of T cells in Graves' hyperthyroidism and ophthalmopathy (dated by TCRdb to the late 2010s). For the study in its entirety: Peripheral blood was collected at initial diagnosis, before any treatment. TCR V-J signatures able to tell the groups apart were searched for in a discovery cohort of some 97 patients, of whom over 40 had Graves' ophthalmopathy and roughly 57 had stable Graves' hyperthyroidism. Whether ophthalmopathy could be predicted prospectively was tested in an independent validation cohort made up of roughly 19 hyperthyroidism patients plus 17 patients who later progressed to ophthalmopathy. For training and testing, the roughly 100 patients in the discovery cohort were randomly divided in a 7:3 ratio. In addition, the study compared T-cell repertoires in thyroid tissue and in blood from five or six Graves' hyperthyroidism patients. Following sampling, methimazole starting at 30 mg daily was given to hyperthyroidism patients, and high-dose intravenous methylprednisolone was given to ophthalmopathy patients. The paper reports TCR Vbeta CDR3 sequencing of more than 120 peripheral blood samples: fewer than 50 ophthalmopathy, approximately 74 hyperthyroidism and 17 progressor patients.

The TCR beta CDR3 regions were amplified from the RNA transcripts. A first-round RT-PCR of the TCR CDR3 used the HTBI primer set with the Qiagen OneStep RT-PCR kit. A second multiplex PCR round built the libraries, followed by size selection and purification. Libraries were sequenced paired-end with 100 bp reads on an Illumina HiSeq2000. As for the authors' bioinformatics: SOAPnuke was used to process the raw data, with reads discarded if the reads contained adapters or uncalled bases, had a mean Phred below 15, or lacked an exact constant-primer or identifier match. High-quality paired reads were merged using COPE v1.2.5, and each unique nucleotide sequence was defined as a clonotype. MiTCR v1.1 was used to align the clonotypes against IMGT TRBV, TRBD and TRBJ reference segments. Analysis was restricted to V-J combinations with a frequency above 0.0001, which covered about 99% of repertoires. The TCS score was defined as F50 (clonal expansion) divided by E x V (chaos), with BLOSUM62-based TCRdist calculated between CDR3 peptides within each V-J. Welch's t-statistics and random forest reduced some 510 V-J features to 10 to 15, which were used in a naive Bayes classifier (R e1071). Clones were called with MiXCR by TCRdb after fastp trimmed the public reads at Q25, and only in-frame beta chains were retained. Here each entry gathers all rows of one CDR3 protein and keeps the most common genes and DNA. TCRdb, not the authors, supplied the V and J calls. This sample has some 250,000 distinct CDR3 sequences in its table, and more than 14% of those were observed once. Jointly, the top ten make up 13% of the sample.

Results the study describes overall, beyond this receptor: Most expanded thyroid clonotypes (frequency above 0.001) were also found in blood, which suggests that blood repertoires may mirror thyroid immune responses. No statistical method was used to fix the sample size in advance, and group allocation was not hidden from the investigators. A 13 V-J signature model separated ophthalmopathy from stable hyperthyroidism, with approximately 87% sensitivity and 81.08% specificity in cross-validation and 80%/75% in testing. In validation, the model predicted progression to ophthalmopathy with about 71% sensitivity and over 72% specificity, a median of about six months before onset.

The hyperthyroidism patients were between 18 and 65 years old and newly diagnosed, with a disease duration of less than 2 months. The study excluded patients with uncontrolled infections, other autoimmune diseases, pregnancy or lactation. Clinical symptoms, serum thyroxine and TRAb, thyroid ultrasound, and orbital computed tomography formed the basis for the diagnoses. Blood from progressor patients was collected at the time of first diagnosis with hyperthyroidism, before any ophthalmopathy symptoms had appeared. PBMCs were separated from approximately 9.9 ml of fresh peripheral blood using Ficoll-Paque density gradient centrifugation. Progressor patients were first diagnosed with Graves' hyperthyroidism and then developed ophthalmopathy during follow-up. Total RNA was extracted using Trizol reagent, and RNA quality was assessed on an Agilent 2100 Bioanalyzer. This clonotype was detected many times. What antigen it recognizes has not been identified. The input lacks base qualities; no much larger clone sits a single base away.

The TCR sequence derives from a woman between 40 and 55 years old with Graves' hyperthyroidism that later progressed to Graves' ophthalmopathy. The specimen was blood.

Here is the DNA: TGTGCCAGCAGCTTAGCAGGTCACGAAGATACGCAGTATTTT. It translates as CASSLAGHEDTQYF. The chain couples TRBV11-1 to TRBJ2-3, with the D segment identity uncertain. At the junction V is shortened by 0 bases and J by 5 bases, with 9 bases in between. Reading from cysteine to phenylalanine, the CDR3 counts 14 amino acids. Kept here is only the CDR3 DNA, which spans 42 bases and is read in frame from base 1. For CDR1 and CDR2, the germline V gene (reference sequence) lists SGHAT and FQDESV. Reference TRBV11-1 and TRBJ2-3 genes cover what lies past the CDR3, so the full variable domain is EAEVAQSPRYKITEKSQAVAFWCDPISGHATLYWYRQILGQGPELLVQFQDESVVDDSQLPKDRFSAERLKGVDSTLKIQPAELGDSAMYLCASSLAGHEDTQYFGPGTRLTVL.